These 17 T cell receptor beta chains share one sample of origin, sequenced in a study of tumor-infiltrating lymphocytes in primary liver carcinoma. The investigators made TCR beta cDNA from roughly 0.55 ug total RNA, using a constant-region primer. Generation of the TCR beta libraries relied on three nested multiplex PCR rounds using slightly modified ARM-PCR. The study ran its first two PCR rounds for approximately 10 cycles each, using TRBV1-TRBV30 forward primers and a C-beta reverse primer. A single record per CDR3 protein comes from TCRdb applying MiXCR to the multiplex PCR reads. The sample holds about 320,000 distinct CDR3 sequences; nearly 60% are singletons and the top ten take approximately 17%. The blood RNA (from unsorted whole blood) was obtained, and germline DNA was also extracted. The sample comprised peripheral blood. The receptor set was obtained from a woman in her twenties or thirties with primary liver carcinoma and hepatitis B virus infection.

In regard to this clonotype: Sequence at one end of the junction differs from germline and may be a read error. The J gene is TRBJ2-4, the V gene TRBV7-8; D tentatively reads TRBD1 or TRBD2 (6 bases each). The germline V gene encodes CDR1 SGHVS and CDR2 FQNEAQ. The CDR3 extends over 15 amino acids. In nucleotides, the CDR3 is TGTGCCAGCTGCTTAGGGGGACTAGCCAAAAACATTCAGTACTTC. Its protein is CASCLGGLAKNIQYF.

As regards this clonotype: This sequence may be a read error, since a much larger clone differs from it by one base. CDR3 protein: CASSHEGRGIYGYTF. CDR3 nucleotide sequence: TGCGCCAGCAGCCACGAGGGCAGGGGAATCTATGGCTACACCTTC. The J gene is TRBJ1-2, the V gene TRBV4-3; TRBD1 is a possible D gene (6 bases). Trimming shortened V by 3 bases and J by 4 bases, and 15 bases separated the two germline ends. Germline lookup yields CDR1 LGHNA and CDR2 YSLEER. This CDR3 comprises 15 residues.

The CDR3 DNA reads as TGTGCCAGCAGAGCGACAGGGCGCGAGCAGTACTTC. The encoded protein is CASRATGREQYF. The V gene is TRBV28, the J gene TRBJ2-7; 7 bases are a match to TRBD1. Trimming at V came to 6 bases and at J to 6 bases, leaving 5 bases not matched to a gene. This CDR3 contains 12 residues. CDR1 is MDHEN, CDR2 SYDVKM, per germline.

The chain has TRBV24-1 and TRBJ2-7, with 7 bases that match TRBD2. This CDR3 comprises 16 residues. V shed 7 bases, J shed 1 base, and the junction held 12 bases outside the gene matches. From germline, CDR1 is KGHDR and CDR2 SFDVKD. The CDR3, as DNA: TGTGCCACCAGAATAGCTGGGGAGGGTAATTCCTACGAGCAGTACTTC. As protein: CATRIAGEGNSYEQYF.

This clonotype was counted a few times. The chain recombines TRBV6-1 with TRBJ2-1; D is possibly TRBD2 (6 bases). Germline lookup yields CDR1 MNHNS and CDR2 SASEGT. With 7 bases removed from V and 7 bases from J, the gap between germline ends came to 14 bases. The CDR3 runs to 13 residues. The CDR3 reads CASNLGLANEQFF. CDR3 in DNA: TGTGCCAGCAACTTGGGACTGGCGAATGAGCAGTTCTTC.

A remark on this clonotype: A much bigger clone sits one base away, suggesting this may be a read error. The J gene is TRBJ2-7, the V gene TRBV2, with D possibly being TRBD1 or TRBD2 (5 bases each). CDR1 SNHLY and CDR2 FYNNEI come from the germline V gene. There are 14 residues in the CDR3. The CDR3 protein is CTSSERGRVYEQYF. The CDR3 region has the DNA TGTACCAGCAGTGAACGGGGCAGGGTCTACGAGCAGTACTTC.

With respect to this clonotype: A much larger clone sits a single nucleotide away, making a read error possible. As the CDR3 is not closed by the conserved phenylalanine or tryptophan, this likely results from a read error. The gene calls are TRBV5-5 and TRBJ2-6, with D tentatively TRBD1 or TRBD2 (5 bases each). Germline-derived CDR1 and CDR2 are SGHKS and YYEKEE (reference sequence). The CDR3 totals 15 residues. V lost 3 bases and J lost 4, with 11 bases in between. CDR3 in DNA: TGTGCCAGCAGCTCGGTTGGGACGGGGGCCAACGTCCTGACTATC. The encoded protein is CASSSVGTGANVLTI.

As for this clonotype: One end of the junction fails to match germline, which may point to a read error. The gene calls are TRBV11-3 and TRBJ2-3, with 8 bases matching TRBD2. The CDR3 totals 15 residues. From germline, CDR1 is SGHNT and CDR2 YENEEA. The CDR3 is CASSSRGGYTDTQYF. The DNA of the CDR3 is TGTGCCAGCAGCTCACGGGGGGGGTACACAGACACGCAGTATTTT.

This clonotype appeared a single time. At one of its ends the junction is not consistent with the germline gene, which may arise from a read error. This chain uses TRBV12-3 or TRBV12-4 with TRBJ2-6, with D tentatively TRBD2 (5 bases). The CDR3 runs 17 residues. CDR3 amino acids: CVSTLGSGYSGANVLTF. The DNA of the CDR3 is TGTGTCAGCACCTTGGGGAGCGGCTACTCTGGGGCCAACGTCCTGACTTTC.

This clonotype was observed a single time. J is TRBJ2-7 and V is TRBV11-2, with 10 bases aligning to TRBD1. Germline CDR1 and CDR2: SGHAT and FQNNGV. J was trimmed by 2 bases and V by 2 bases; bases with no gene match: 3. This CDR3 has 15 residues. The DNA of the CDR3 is TGTGCCAGCAGCTTAAGGGGACAGGGGCCCTACGAGCAGTACTTC. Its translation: CASSLRGQGPYEQYF.

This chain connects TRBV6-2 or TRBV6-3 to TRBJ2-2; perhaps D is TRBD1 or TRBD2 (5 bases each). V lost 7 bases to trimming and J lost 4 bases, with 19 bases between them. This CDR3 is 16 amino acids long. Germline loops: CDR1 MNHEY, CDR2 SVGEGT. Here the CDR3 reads CASNTPGAGFTGELFF. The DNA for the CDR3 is TGTGCCAGCAATACCCCCGGGGCAGGGTTCACCGGGGAGCTGTTTTTT.

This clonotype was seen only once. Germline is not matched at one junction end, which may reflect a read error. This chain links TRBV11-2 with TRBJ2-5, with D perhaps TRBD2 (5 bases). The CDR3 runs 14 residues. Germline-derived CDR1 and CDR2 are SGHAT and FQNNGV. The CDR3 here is CTSGIVGIQETQYF. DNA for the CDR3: TGTACCAGCGGCATAGTAGGGATACAAGAGACCCAGTACTTC.

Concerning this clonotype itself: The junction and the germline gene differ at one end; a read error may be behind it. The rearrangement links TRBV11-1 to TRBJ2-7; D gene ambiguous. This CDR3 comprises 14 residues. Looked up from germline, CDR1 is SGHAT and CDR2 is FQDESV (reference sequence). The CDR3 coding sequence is TGTGCCAGCAGCTTTCGCGGTTCGGCTGACGAGCAGTATTTC. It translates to CASSFRGSADEQYF.

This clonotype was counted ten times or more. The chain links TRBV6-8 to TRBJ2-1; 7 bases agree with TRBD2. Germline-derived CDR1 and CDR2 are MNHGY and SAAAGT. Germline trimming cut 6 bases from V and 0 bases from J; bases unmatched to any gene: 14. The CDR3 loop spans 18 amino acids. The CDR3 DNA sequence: TGTGCCAGCAGAATACGGGACTACACATTGAGCTCCTACAATGAGCAGTTCTTC. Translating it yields CASRIRDYTLSSYNEQFF.

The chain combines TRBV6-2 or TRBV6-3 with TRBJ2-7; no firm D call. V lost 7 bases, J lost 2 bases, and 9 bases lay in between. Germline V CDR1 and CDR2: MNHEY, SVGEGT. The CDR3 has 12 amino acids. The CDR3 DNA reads TGTGCCAGCACTACTGGCGCCTACGAGCAGTACTTC. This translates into CASTTGAYEQYF.

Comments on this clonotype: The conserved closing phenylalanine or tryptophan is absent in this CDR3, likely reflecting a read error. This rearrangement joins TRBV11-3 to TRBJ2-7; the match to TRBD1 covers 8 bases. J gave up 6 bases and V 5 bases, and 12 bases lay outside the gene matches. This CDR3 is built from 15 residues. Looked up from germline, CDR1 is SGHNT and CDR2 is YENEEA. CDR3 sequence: CASSPRPGTGCEQYL. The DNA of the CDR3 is TGTGCCAGCAGCCCCCGACCCGGGACAGGCTGCGAGCAGTACCTC.

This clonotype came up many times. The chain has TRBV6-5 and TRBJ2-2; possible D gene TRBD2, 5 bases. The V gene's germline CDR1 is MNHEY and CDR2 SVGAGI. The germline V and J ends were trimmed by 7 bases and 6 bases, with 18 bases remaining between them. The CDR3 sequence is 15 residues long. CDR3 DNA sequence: TGTGCCAGCAAGTCGGCTGCCAAGGGAGCCGGGGAGCTGTTTTTT. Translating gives CASKSAAKGAGELFF.